This T cell receptor (beta chain) was sequenced during a study of early T cells in non-severe SARS-CoV-2 infection. Study-level information: Bulk RNA taken from unsorted whole blood was sequenced, leaving chains unpaired.

This clonotype showed up many times. TCRdb re-analysed the 5' RACE reads in MiXCR, keeping a single row per CDR3 protein. The sample lists some 32,000 distinct CDR3 sequences, 3% to 5% occurring once. The TCR comes from an adult who was a healthcare worker with PCR-confirmed SARS-CoV-2 infection or an uninfected control (not recorded which). Material: whole blood.

The CDR3 loop is CSVEVIKGIQYF. The DNA for the CDR3 is TGCAGCGTTGAAGTCATCAAGGGCATTCAGTACTTC. The rearrangement joins TRBV29-1 to TRBJ2-4; D gene ambiguous. Germline-derived CDR1 and CDR2 are SQVTM and ANQGSEA. Trimming pared 1 base from V and 9 bases from J, leaving 10 bases between. CDR3 length: 12 residues.